These 15 T cell receptor beta chains were sequenced from one sample in a study of T cells in Graves' hyperthyroidism and ophthalmopathy. TCR beta CDR3 regions were amplified from RNA transcripts. TCR CDR3 underwent first-round RT-PCR with the HTBI primer set. TCRdb reprocessed the multiplex PCR reads via MiXCR and lists one record per CDR3 protein. The repertoire holds under 600,000 distinct CDR3 sequences, with about 16% as singletons. The sequencing sample was made of blood. These receptors all stem from a woman in her 40s with Graves' ophthalmopathy.

In its sample, this clonotype was seen a few times. This chain connects TRBV28 to TRBJ2-1; a weak D match, TRBD2 (6 bases). This CDR3 contains 15 residues. Trimming removed 0 bases from V and 3 bases from J, with 9 bases in between. The V gene's germline CDR1 is MDHEN and CDR2 SYDVKM. The CDR3 sequence is CASSLWGLLYNEQFF. DNA of the CDR3: TGTGCCAGCAGTTTATGGGGACTCCTCTACAATGAGCAGTTCTTC.

This clonotype was seen repeatedly, ten times or more. The chain joins TRBV2 to TRBJ1-1; 8 bases match TRBD1. With 6 bases clipped from V and 5 bases from J, the junction kept 11 bases outside the gene matches. This CDR3 contains 15 residues. The V gene's germline CDR1 is SNHLY and CDR2 FYNNEI. CDR3: CASSPSGQGFTEAFF. CDR3 DNA sequence: TGTGCCAGCAGCCCTTCTGGACAGGGCTTTACTGAAGCTTTCTTT. The full variable domain, completed using reference TRBV2 and TRBJ1-1, is EPEVTQTPSHQVTQMGQEVILRCVPISNHLYFYWYRQILGQKVEFLVSFYNNEISEKSEIFDDQFSVERPDGSNFTLKIRSTKLEDSAMYFCASSPSGQGFTEAFFGQGTRLTVV.

At least ten counts were recorded for this clonotype. The rearrangement joins TRBV7-3 to TRBJ2-1; 8 bases line up with TRBD2. This CDR3 region has 16 residues. Per the germline V gene, CDR1 is SGHTA and CDR2 is FQGTGA. The V and J ends lost 1 base and 7 bases, in that order; junction bases with no gene match: 9. Here the CDR3 DNA reads TGTGCCAGCAGCTTAAGTAGCGGGGACGGTTGGAATGAGCAGTTCTTC. It specifies CASSLSSGDGWNEQFF.

As concerns this clonotype: Mismatch with germline at one junction end may stem from a read error. V is TRBV6-1 and J is TRBJ1-5; tentative D call: TRBD1 (5 bases). Germline values: CDR1 MNHNS, CDR2 SASEGT. The CDR3 sequence is 15 residues long. DNA of the CDR3: TGTGTCAGCAAGCGGGGACGGGAGAGCAATCAGCCCCAGCATTTT. It translates to CVSKRGRESNQPQHF.

This clonotype was counted between two and nine times. This sequence joins TRBV6-1 and TRBJ2-2, with D tentatively TRBD1 or TRBD2 (5 bases each). Trimming removed 5 bases from V and 2 bases from J, with 15 bases in between. The CDR3 totals 16 residues. From germline, CDR1 is MNHNS and CDR2 SASEGT. In DNA form, the CDR3 reads TGTGCCAGCAGTTCCCCCGGGACGGCTAACACCGGGGAGCTGTTTTTT. Residues: CASSSPGTANTGELFF.

This clonotype was counted a few times. J is TRBJ1-6 and V is TRBV5-4; unclear D gene. The CDR3 contains 15 residues. V lost 4 bases and J 9 bases, leaving 17 bases between the germline ends. The V gene's germline CDR1 is SGHNT and CDR2 YYREEE (reference sequence). Here the CDR3 reads CASSVRGAFGSPLHF. CDR3 DNA: TGTGCCAGCAGCGTTAGAGGAGCCTTCGGTTCACCCCTCCACTTT.

This clonotype was counted only a few times. The chain has TRBV12-3 or TRBV12-4 and TRBJ2-1; D is undetermined. The V end lost 8 bases, the J end lost 4 bases, and 6 bases lay between the germline ends. The CDR3 has 11 residues. DNA of the CDR3: TGTGCCAGCGGACGGTACAATGAGCAGTTCTTC. Its protein is CASGRYNEQFF.

The chain couples TRBV3-1 to TRBJ1-3; D gene unclear. The ends were cut back, 6 bases at V and 0 bases at J, with 12 bases in the middle. Germline CDR1 LGHDT, CDR2 YNNKEL (reference sequence). The CDR3 length is 15 residues. CDR3 in amino acids: CASSGWVISGNTIYF. DNA for the CDR3: TGTGCCAGCAGTGGCTGGGTCATCTCTGGAAACACCATATATTTT.

J is TRBJ1-3 and V is TRBV2; TRBD1 agrees at 8 bases. Germline CDR1 SNHLY, CDR2 FYNNEI. The junction had 5 bases not matched to a gene; V was cut back by 6 bases and J by 1 base. The CDR3 has 15 residues. CDR3 region: CASSAQGASGNTIYF. The CDR3, as DNA: TGTGCCAGCAGCGCTCAGGGGGCGTCTGGAAACACCATATATTTT.

J is TRBJ2-3 and V is TRBV20-1; 7 nucleotides agree with TRBD2. In germline, CDR1 is DFQATT, CDR2 SNEGSKA (reference sequence). With 3 bases clipped from V and 4 bases from J, the junction kept 13 bases outside the gene matches. The CDR3 runs to 16 residues. The CDR3 protein is CSASVRTSQGPDTQYF. DNA for the CDR3: TGCAGTGCTAGCGTAAGGACTAGTCAGGGTCCAGATACGCAGTATTTT.

This clonotype was detected ten times or more. The chain combines TRBV7-8 with TRBJ2-1; the match to TRBD2 covers 11 bases. With V trimmed by 5 bases and J by 4 bases, 4 bases remained unmatched. From germline, CDR1 is SGHVS and CDR2 FQNEAQ. This CDR3 is built from 15 residues. CDR3 nucleotide sequence: TGTGCCAGCAGCCCTAGCGGGGGGCTTTACAATGAGCAGTTCTTC. This encodes CASSPSGGLYNEQFF.

In its sample, this clonotype was seen a few times. The CDR3 DNA reads as TGCGCCAGCAGCCAAGCCCTGGGACAGGGGGCGGTGGATTCACCCCTCCACTTT. Its protein product is CASSQALGQGAVDSPLHF. This chain joins TRBV4-1 and TRBJ1-6; the match to TRBD1 covers 12 bases. Trimming at V came to 1 base and at J to 8 bases, leaving 9 bases not matched to a gene. Germline loops: CDR1 MGHRA, CDR2 YSYEKL. The CDR3 is made up of 18 amino acids.

There are many counts of this clonotype. This chain connects TRBV28 to TRBJ2-1; 7 positions match TRBD2. V lost 10 bases to trimming and J lost 7 bases; unmatched junction nucleotides: 16. This CDR3 has 15 amino acids. The germline gives CDR1 MDHEN, CDR2 SYDVKM. CDR3 sequence reads: CATRSSAGIGNEQFF. In DNA, the CDR3 is TGTGCCACGAGATCCTCAGCGGGAATAGGTAATGAGCAGTTCTTC.

Many counts were recorded for this clonotype. The gene calls are TRBV28 and TRBJ1-3, with no clear D. Germline CDR1 MDHEN, CDR2 SYDVKM. The V and J ends lost 5 bases and 4 bases respectively, with 9 bases between them. The CDR3 contains 13 residues. The CDR3 spells CASSGPNGNTIYF. As DNA, the CDR3 is TGTGCCAGCAGTGGACCCAACGGAAACACCATATATTTT.

This clonotype was recorded a few times. The chain uses TRBV2 and TRBJ1-6; D is unclear. The V gene lost 0 bases and the J gene lost 7 bases, with 10 bases spanning the gap. The CDR3 consists of 15 residues. Germline V gene sequence: CDR1 SNHLY, CDR2 FYNNEI. CDR3 DNA: TGTGCCAGCAGTGAAGCAGGCAGCAAGAATTCACCCCTCCACTTT. Protein product: CASSEAGSKNSPLHF.